The 24 T cell receptor beta chains below were found in one sample sequenced in a study of early T cells in non-severe SARS-CoV-2 infection. MiXCR was run by TCRdb on the 5' RACE reads, yielding one entry per CDR3 protein. The table shows around 82,000 distinct CDR3 sequences, with roughly 14% occurring only once. Sequencing was carried out using whole blood. Receptors originate from an adult who was a healthcare worker with PCR-confirmed SARS-CoV-2 infection or an uninfected control (not recorded which).

The sample holds a few counts of this clonotype. V gene TRBV5-1 combines with J gene TRBJ2-3, with D possibly called TRBD1 or TRBD2 (5 bases each). The CDR3 consists of 20 residues. Germline V CDR1 and CDR2: SGHRS, YFSETQ. Trimming removed 3 bases from V and 4 bases from J, with 30 bases in between. Written as DNA, the CDR3 is TGCGCCAGCAGCTGGGGCCCCAGTCTTCGAGGGAGTGGGAAGGCAGATACGCAGTATTTT. This translates into CASSWGPSLRGSGKADTQYF.

The rearrangement joins TRBV20-1 to TRBJ1-6; a possible D gene is TRBD1 (5 bases). This CDR3 has 18 residues. V dropped 0 bases and J dropped 0 bases, with 15 bases sitting between them. Germline-derived CDR1 and CDR2 are DFQATT and SNEGSKA (reference sequence). CDR3 residues: CSARDIRAGLSYNSPLHF. CDR3 DNA: TGCAGTGCTAGAGATATACGCGCAGGGCTCTCCTATAATTCACCCCTCCACTTT.

As DNA, the CDR3 is TGTGCCAGCAGCCTATCACTAGCGGGTCAGGGGGAGACCCAGTACTTC. Protein sequence: CASSLSLAGQGETQYF. The J gene is TRBJ2-5, the V gene TRBV12-3 or TRBV12-4, with 9 bases aligning to TRBD2. V was clipped by 6 bases and J by 5 bases; unmatched bases: 13. CDR3 size: 16 residues.

V and J are TRBV6-6 and TRBJ2-5; TRBD1 agrees at 9 bases. V shed 0 bases, J shed 14 bases, and the junction held 10 bases outside the gene matches. CDR3 length: 14 residues. The germline V gene encodes CDR1 MNHNY and CDR2 SVGAGI (reference sequence). The CDR3 reads CASSYSRDRDREYF. The DNA of the CDR3 is TGTGCCAGCAGTTACTCTCGGGACCGGGACAGGGAATACTTC.

This clonotype was recorded a few times. V usage is TRBV12-3 or TRBV12-4 and J usage is TRBJ1-5; D not resolved. CDR3 length: 15 amino acids. V was cut by 5 bases and J by 6 bases, with 17 bases left in between. CDR3 DNA: TGTGCCAGCAGTCTGAAAATCGGAGTCCCTCAGCCCCAGCATTTT. This codes for CASSLKIGVPQPQHF.

The chain recombines TRBV4-1 with TRBJ2-1, with 7 bases lining up with TRBD2. The V gene end was trimmed by 0 bases and the J gene end by 8 bases; junction bases not matched to a gene: 7. The germline V gene encodes CDR1 MGHRA and CDR2 YSYEKL. The CDR3 is 15 amino acids. CDR3 protein: CASSQDRAGRDEQFF. CDR3 in DNA: TGCGCCAGCAGCCAAGATCGAGCGGGGAGGGATGAGCAGTTCTTC.

This clonotype was observed many times. The rearrangement links TRBV3-1 to TRBJ1-2; a possible D gene is TRBD1 (5 bases). V was clipped by 4 bases and J by 2 bases, with 8 bases between them. CDR3 length equals 13 residues. Germline V gene data show CDR1 as LGHDT and CDR2 as YNNKEL (reference sequence). The CDR3, as DNA: TGTGCCAGCAGCCTGGGACTCAACTATGGCTACACCTTC. Translation gives CASSLGLNYGYTF.

This clonotype was counted many times. V usage is TRBV29-1 and J usage is TRBJ2-5; D is ambiguous. CDR3 size: 11 residues. Trimming removed 4 bases at V and 5 bases at J, with 8 bases between. Germline loops: CDR1 SQVTM, CDR2 ANQGSEA. In DNA form, the CDR3 reads TGCAGCGTTGCCGGTGGGGAGACCCAGTACTTC. This codes for CSVAGGETQYF.

As to this clonotype: This could be a read error, since a much larger clone is one nucleotide away. This chain links TRBV7-3 with TRBJ2-3; TRBD1 matches 8 bases. This CDR3 region has 15 residues. Per germline, CDR1 SGHTA and CDR2 FQGTGA. V dropped 5 bases and J dropped 11; count of bases not matched to a gene: 15. CDR3 in amino acids: CASSPRTGNLGVQYF. CDR3 nucleotides: TGTGCCAGCAGCCCCCGGACAGGGAATCTGGGTGTGCAGTATTTT.

This clonotype was counted ten times or more. The chain couples TRBV19 to TRBJ2-1, with D perhaps being TRBD1 or TRBD2 (5 bases each). Germline V CDR1 and CDR2: LNHDA, SQIVND (reference sequence). Trimming pared 3 bases from V and 7 bases from J, leaving 16 bases between. The CDR3 runs to 15 residues. This chain's CDR3 is CASSILSRAGNEQFF. Here the CDR3 DNA reads TGTGCCAGTAGTATCCTCTCCAGGGCGGGTAATGAGCAGTTCTTC.

This clonotype has at least ten counts. The chain carries TRBV13 and TRBJ1-2, with D perhaps TRBD1 (6 bases). In germline, CDR1 is PRHDT, CDR2 FYEKMQ (reference sequence). This CDR3 spans 15 amino acids. V lost 3 bases and J 8 bases, leaving 19 bases between the germline ends. CDR3: CASSLTSGGREGYTF. The CDR3 DNA reads as TGTGCCAGCAGCTTGACCTCGGGGGGGCGCGAGGGCTACACCTTC.

The chain couples TRBV3-1 to TRBJ2-5; TRBD2 agrees at 8 bases. J lost 2 bases, V lost 0 bases, and 8 bases had no gene match. This CDR3 comprises 17 residues. Germline V lookup: CDR1 LGHDT, CDR2 YNNKEL (reference sequence). CDR3 nucleotides: TGTGCCAGCAGCCAAGATCAGATCGGGGGGGTGCAAGAGACCCAGTACTTC. Its translation is CASSQDQIGGVQETQYF.

The chain couples TRBV12-2 to TRBJ1-3; the table assigns TRBD1, which was not confirmed against the DNA. TRBV12-2 is designated a pseudogene. The CDR3 has 17 amino acids. CDR3 amino acids: CASRLDQTGTFGNTIYF. CDR3 bases: TGTGCAAGTCGCTTAGACCAGACAGGGACGTTTGGAAACACCATATATTTT.

This clonotype was detected only a few times. This rearrangement joins TRBV12-3 or TRBV12-4 to TRBJ2-1, with D tentatively TRBD2 (6 bases). V was cut by 3 bases and J by 4 bases, with 13 bases left in between. The CDR3 extends over 15 amino acids. CDR3 in amino acids: CASSLSGRLYNEQFF. The CDR3 region has the DNA TGTGCCAGCAGTTTGTCAGGGAGGCTTTACAATGAGCAGTTCTTC.

With respect to this clonotype: A much bigger clone sits one base away, suggesting this may be a read error. The chain employs TRBV18 and TRBJ1-1; D ambiguous. V shed 4 bases and J shed 1 base, with 10 bases lying between them. The CDR3 consists of 14 residues. Germline values: CDR1 KGHSH, CDR2 LQKENI. CDR3 sequence reads: CASSLRPPNTEAFF. The CDR3, as DNA: TGTGCCAGCTCACTGCGACCCCCGAACACTGAAGCTTTCTTT.

The chain uses TRBV20-1 and TRBJ1-4, with D possibly matching TRBD1 (5 bases). Germline V lookup: CDR1 DFQATT, CDR2 SNEGSKA (reference sequence). This CDR3 is built from 15 residues. Trimming stripped 0 bases from V and 3 bases from J, with 11 bases between. CDR3 DNA sequence: TGCAGTGCTAGAGATGGGCGGGACCCTAATGAAAAACTGTTTTTT. Translated, it gives CSARDGRDPNEKLFF.

This chain joins TRBV10-3 and TRBJ2-3, with 8 positions matching TRBD1. The CDR3 has 15 residues. Trimming removed 4 bases from V and 2 bases from J; junction bases left unmatched: 5. Germline CDR1 reads ENHRY; CDR2 reads SYGVKD. Here the CDR3 reads CAISGRTGTTDTQYF. CDR3 DNA sequence: TGTGCCATCAGTGGGAGGACAGGGACCACAGATACGCAGTATTTT.

This clonotype was seen at least ten times. The chain has TRBV11-2 and TRBJ1-6; the match to TRBD1 covers 12 bases. The CDR3 contains 16 residues. Germline values: CDR1 SGHAT, CDR2 FQNNGV. Trimming took 6 bases from V and 8 from J; bases not matched to a gene: 8. CDR3 DNA: TGTGCCAGCAGACACCGGGACAGGGGGCTGGATTCACCCCTCCACTTT. As protein: CASRHRDRGLDSPLHF.

V usage is TRBV30 and J usage is TRBJ2-5; 7 bases are shared with TRBD2. The ends lost 2 bases at V and 1 base at J; junction bases unmatched: 1. Per germline, CDR1 GTSNPN and CDR2 SVGIG (reference sequence). CDR3 length equals 13 residues. The CDR3 coding sequence is TGTGCCTGGAGTCCTAGCGGCCAAGAGACCCAGTACTTC. It yields the protein CAWSPSGQETQYF.

This clonotype was recorded a few times. The V call is TRBV12-3 or TRBV12-4, the J call TRBJ2-1; the match to TRBD2 covers 9 bases. This CDR3 region has 15 residues. Trimming cost V 8 bases and J 2 bases; bases outside gene matches: 7. CDR3 sequence (DNA): TGTGCCAGCCGACCAAGCGGGGGGACCTACAATGAGCAGTTCTTC. It specifies CASRPSGGTYNEQFF.

This clonotype was observed many times. The genes are TRBV2 and TRBJ2-2; no reliable D call. V lost 9 bases and J 2 bases, leaving 7 bases between the germline ends. The CDR3 runs 12 residues. Looked up from germline, CDR1 is SNHLY and CDR2 is FYNNEI. The CDR3, as DNA: TGTGCCAGTCGACCTAACACCGGGGAGCTGTTTTTT. Translating gives CASRPNTGELFF. The full variable domain, rest sourced from reference TRBV2 and TRBJ2-2, is EPEVTQTPSHQVTQMGQEVILRCVPISNHLYFYWYRQILGQKVEFLVSFYNNEISEKSEIFDDQFSVERPDGSNFTLKIRSTKLEDSAMYFCASRPNTGELFFGEGSRLTVL.

In its sample, this clonotype was seen many times. This chain links TRBV10-1 with TRBJ1-1, with D uncertain. V gave up 6 bases and J gave up 6 bases, with 11 bases separating them. CDR1 and CDR2 (germline): WNHNN, SYGVQD (reference sequence). This CDR3 comprises 12 residues. The CDR3 protein is CASSAIGSEAFF. Written as DNA, the CDR3 is TGCGCCAGCAGCGCAATTGGGTCTGAAGCTTTCTTT.

This clonotype showed up just a few times. V gene TRBV12-3 or TRBV12-4 combines with J gene TRBJ2-7; either TRBD1 or TRBD2 may supply D (6 bases each). Trimming cost V 5 bases and J 5 bases, with 13 bases left between them. The CDR3 is 13 residues long. CDR3 nucleotides: TGTGCCAGCAGTAGGGGGGTGTGGGACGAGCAGTACGTC. It encodes CASSRGVWDEQYV.

The rearrangement uses TRBV6-5 and TRBJ2-5; TRBD2 matches 8 bases. Germline lookup yields CDR1 MNHEY and CDR2 SVGAGI. The CDR3 is made up of 18 amino acids. Trimming took 5 bases from V and 5 from J; bases not matched to a gene: 19. The CDR3: CASSPPDRRRGAGETQYF. CDR3 nucleotide sequence: TGTGCCAGCAGTCCCCCTGACAGACGGCGGGGGGCCGGGGAGACCCAGTACTTC.